A single T cell receptor (beta chain) is shown here with its context. This sample stems from a study of blood T cell repertoires in COVID-19. Study-wide context: COVID-19 samples from acute and convalescent phases originated in the United States, Italy and Spain. T cells, B-cell-depleted T cells, or PBMCs supplied cDNA or gDNA.

How the authors handled the data: Nucleated cell counts were estimated from reference gene primer amplification. Some clones are missing from TCRdb's copy, which holds only in-frame ones; the method was immunoSEQ multiplex PCR. Clonal size and the V and J genes are those of that table, whereas D and trimming came from the DNA. The sample lists around 430,000 clones, around 88% occurring once. Patients at the Seattle site were enrolled during active infection and followed longitudinally. The germline CDR1 and CDR2 sequences are MNHEY and SVGAGI. The CDR3 runs to 15 residues. V shed 7 bases and J 3 bases; nucleotides not matched to a gene: 12.

The TCR was taken from a woman in her forties or fifties with COVID-19, enrolled during active disease. The chain employs TRBV6-5 and TRBJ2-7, with 7 bases that match TRBD1. Sequenced: peripheral blood. This chain's CDR3 is CASTRGGQGDYEQYF. The CDR3 DNA reads as TGTGCCAGCACTCGTGGTGGGCAGGGGGACTACGAGCAGTACTTC.